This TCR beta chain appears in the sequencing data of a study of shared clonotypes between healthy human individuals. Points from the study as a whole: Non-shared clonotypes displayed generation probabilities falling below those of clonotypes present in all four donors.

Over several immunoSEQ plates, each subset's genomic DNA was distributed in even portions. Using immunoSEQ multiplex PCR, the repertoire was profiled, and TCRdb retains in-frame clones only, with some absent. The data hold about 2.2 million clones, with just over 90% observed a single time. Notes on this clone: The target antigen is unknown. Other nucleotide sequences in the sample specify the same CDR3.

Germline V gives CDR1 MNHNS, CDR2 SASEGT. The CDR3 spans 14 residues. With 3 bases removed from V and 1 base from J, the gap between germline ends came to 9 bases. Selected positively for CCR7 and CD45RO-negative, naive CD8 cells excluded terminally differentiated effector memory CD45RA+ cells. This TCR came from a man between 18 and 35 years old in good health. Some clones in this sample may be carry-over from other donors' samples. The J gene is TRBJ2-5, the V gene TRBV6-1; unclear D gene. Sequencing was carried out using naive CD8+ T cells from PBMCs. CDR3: CASSEGPLQETQYF. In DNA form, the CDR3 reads TGTGCCAGCAGTGAGGGCCCCCTCCAAGAGACCCAGTACTTC.